This is a list of T cell receptor beta chains from one sample in a study of beta chain features in type 1 diabetes. Clones were sequenced by immunoSEQ multiplex PCR, and TCRdb holds only the in-frame ones, with some missing. The sample carries under 300,000 clones, less than 35% recorded once. The sample taken for sequencing was central memory CD4+ T cells from blood. These receptors all come from a man aged 30-40 years in good health. Each CDR3 is given with its conserved first and last residue. D genes are given only for firm matches. Expanded clones get a size class; other rows say once, few or many, or leave the size out.

-	few	TRBV7-2	TRBJ1-6	TGTGCCAGCAGCTTACGTCGGTTGGCTTCCCTCCACTTT	CASSLRRLASLHF
TRBD2	-	TRBV4-2	TRBJ2-5	TGTGCCAGCAGCCAAGGAATGTGGGCTAGCGGTCCCCAAGAGACCCAGTACTTC	CASSQGMWASGPQETQYF
TRBD1	-	TRBV10-3	TRBJ2-7	TGTGCCATCCGCGGACAGGGCTACGAGCAGTACTTC	CAIRGQGYEQYF
-	-	TRBV4-1	TRBJ2-1	TGCGCCAGCAGCAAAACCCGGGGCTCCAGCACAGACAATGAGCAGTTCTTC	CASSKTRGSSTDNEQFF
-	-	TRBV7-9	TRBJ2-3	TGTGCCAGCAGGGGGAGGTCAGATACGCAGTATTTT	CASRGRSDTQYF
-	-	TRBV10-3	TRBJ1-5	TGTGCCATCAGTGAGGCAGATAGCAATCAGCCCCAGCATTTT	CAISEADSNQPQHF
TRBD2	-	TRBV7-9	TRBJ2-3	TGTGCCAGCAGCACGAGCGGGGGGGCCCAAGATACGCAGTATTTT	CASSTSGGAQDTQYF
TRBD1	-	TRBV19	TRBJ1-6	TGTGCCAGTAGTCTGCGGGACAGGGGGAACAGTTCACCCCTCCACTTT	CASSLRDRGNSSPLHF
-	few	TRBV30	TRBJ2-2	TGTGCCTGGAGTACGGGCCCCCGTGTCACCGGGGAGCTGTTTTTT	CAWSTGPRVTGELFF
-	few	TRBV30	TRBJ1-5	TGTGCCTGGAGTGTCTCGAGCAATCAGCCCCAGCATTTT	CAWSVSSNQPQHF
-	few	TRBV30	TRBJ2-2	TGTGCCTGGAAGGGCAGGACGAACACCGGGGAGCTGTTTTTT	CAWKGRTNTGELFF
TRBD2	-	TRBV7-6	TRBJ2-3	TGTGCCAGCAGCCCGGGACTAGGCGGTTCAGATACGCAGTATTTT	CASSPGLGGSDTQYF
-	many	TRBV29-1	TRBJ2-1	TGCAGCGTTGAGTTGGGCAATGAGCAGTTCTTC	CSVELGNEQFF
-	-	TRBV7-2	TRBJ2-7	TGCGCCAGCAGCCAGCGGAGATCCTACGAGCAGTACTTC	CASSQRRSYEQYF
-	once	TRBV20-1	TRBJ2-3	TGCAGTGCTCTCTCTGGGGATACGCAGTATTTT	CSALSGDTQYF
-	-	TRBV5-6	TRBJ2-5	TGTGCCAGCAGCTTGGAGGGCCGAGAGACCCAGTACTTC	CASSLEGRETQYF
-	few	TRBV7-9	TRBJ2-1	TGTGCCAGCAGCTTAGGATATACAGGTCCATCCTACAATGAGCAGTTCTTC	CASSLGYTGPSYNEQFF
-	few	TRBV29-1	TRBJ1-2	TGCAGCGTTGAAGAGGGCCCCTATGGCTACACCTTC	CSVEEGPYGYTF
-	-	TRBV30	TRBJ2-4	TGTGCCTGGAGTCGTGGAACCAAAAACATTCAGTACTTC	CAWSRGTKNIQYF
-	-	TRBV19	TRBJ2-3	TGTGCCAGTAGTATACAGAATCCCACAGATACGCAGTATTTT	CASSIQNPTDTQYF
TRBD2	many	TRBV5-1	TRBJ2-2	TGCGCCAGCAGCTCCGGGACTAAGAACACCGGGGAGCTGTTTTTT	CASSSGTKNTGELFF
-	-	TRBV7-2	TRBJ2-7	TGTGCCAGCAGCCCCCCCTCCTCCTACGAGCAGTACTTC	CASSPPSSYEQYF
TRBD1	many	TRBV5-6	TRBJ2-1	TGTGCCAGCACTCGACAGGGGGCAAATGAGCAGTTCTTC	CASTRQGANEQFF
-	few	TRBV29-1	TRBJ2-3	TGCAGCGTGGGGGCGGATACGCAGTATTTT	CSVGADTQYF
-	-	TRBV14	TRBJ1-2	TGTGCCAGCAGCCCAGCAGAGAGGGCTAATGGCTACACCTTC	CASSPAERANGYTF
TRBD2	few	TRBV5-4	TRBJ2-5	TGTGCCAGCAGCACACCGGGACTAGGCACCCAAGAGACCCAGTACTTC	CASSTPGLGTQETQYF
-	-	TRBV29-1	TRBJ2-3	TGCAGCGTGGCCTTAGGGGGGGCGGATACGCAGTATTTT	CSVALGGADTQYF
-	many	TRBV9	TRBJ1-1	TGTGCCAGCAGCGTAGCATCAGCGAACACTGAAGCTTTCTTT	CASSVASANTEAFF
-	-	TRBV6-1	TRBJ2-6	TGTGCCAGCAGTGAACTATCTGGGGCCAACGTCCTGACTTTC	CASSELSGANVLTF
TRBD1	-	TRBV9	TRBJ1-2	TGTGCCAGCAGCCCTCGGACAGGGGGTGGCTACACCTTC	CASSPRTGGGYTF
TRBD1	-	TRBV5-1	TRBJ2-1	TGCGCCAGCAGTTTAGGGGGCTTGGATGAGCAGTTCTTC	CASSLGGLDEQFF
-	-	TRBV15	TRBJ1-5	TGTGCCACTTCCCGGCCCAGTCAGCCCCAGCATTTT	CATSRPSQPQHF
TRBD2	few	TRBV11-2	TRBJ2-1	TGTGCCAGCAGCGGAACTAGCGGGAGTCCTGAGCAGTTCTTC	CASSGTSGSPEQFF
-	-	TRBV2	TRBJ1-5	TGTGCCAGCAGTGATATGGTAAGGGGCGATCAGCCCCAGCATTTT	CASSDMVRGDQPQHF
-	-	TRBV9	TRBJ2-5	TGTGCCAGCAGCGTCCAGGGTGAGTGGGAGACCCAGTACTTC	CASSVQGEWETQYF
TRBD1	few	TRBV2	TRBJ1-1	TGTGTGGGACAGGGCAACACTGAAGCTTTCTTT	CVGQGNTEAFF
-	many	TRBV10-3	TRBJ1-5	TGTGCCATCAGTAGGGACAAGTATAGCAATCAGCCCCAGCATTTT	CAISRDKYSNQPQHF
TRBD2	few	TRBV6-5	TRBJ2-5	TGTGCCAGCAGTTACCAGGGACTAGCGAAAGAGACCCAGTACTTC	CASSYQGLAKETQYF
-	many	TRBV4-3	TRBJ2-1	TGCGCCAGCAGCCAAGATCCGAGCGATGAGCAGTTCTTC	CASSQDPSDEQFF
-	-	TRBV18	TRBJ1-1	TGTGCCAGCTCACCAATGGCGAACACTGAAGCTTTCTTT	CASSPMANTEAFF
-	few	TRBV4-3	TRBJ1-2	TGCGCCAGCAGCCAAGATACCAGGAGCTATGGCTACACCTTC	CASSQDTRSYGYTF
-	-	TRBV18	TRBJ2-3	TGTGCCAGCTCACAGTTACCGACAATAGAAGGCACAGATACGCAGTATTTT	CASSQLPTIEGTDTQYF
TRBD2	-	TRBV7-8	TRBJ2-1	TGTGCCAGCAACGGAGCGGGATTGGACAATGAGCAGTTCTTC	CASNGAGLDNEQFF
-	-	TRBV1	TRBJ2-5	TGCACCAGCAGCAAAAGGTCCAGCGGGTCGAAGCGGCAAGAGACCCAGTACTTC	CTSSKRSSGSKRQETQYF
TRBD2	-	TRBV29-1	TRBJ2-7	TGCAGCGTTAGCGGGGGGCCCTCCTACGAGCAGTACTTC	CSVSGGPSYEQYF
TRBD2	-	TRBV7-2	TRBJ2-3	TGTGCCAGCAGCTTAAGCGGGAGAGTGAATACGCAGTATTTT	CASSLSGRVNTQYF
-	-	TRBV30	TRBJ2-1	TGTGCCTGGAGTGTACTGTCACCGAGCTCCTACAATGAGCAGTTCTTC	CAWSVLSPSSYNEQFF
TRBD2	few	TRBV5-1	TRBJ2-1	TGCGCCAGTGGACTAGCGGGAACCAATGAGCAGTTCTTC	CASGLAGTNEQFF
-	-	TRBV6-1	TRBJ2-1	TGTGCCAGCTCCGGGTCAGGAGGGTCCTACAATGAGCAGTTCTTC	CASSGSGGSYNEQFF